This T cell receptor beta chain emerged from a study of cytomegalovirus exposure and HLA in healthy donors (TCRdb year 2017). At the level of the whole study: The 550 to 750 repertoires of the first cohort and the 120 validation repertoires were produced on the same platform, according to a later analysis. High-throughput TCR immunosequencing, statistical association of individual TCRs with disease status, and machine learning were combined to predict cytomegalovirus infection status. A separate validation cohort of roughly 130 different subjects was used in addition to the roughly 620-subject first cohort. The study was designed to test whether signatures of past pathogen exposure could be identified by cataloging public T cell receptors. What the study reported, not specific to this receptor: The study gave a list of 150 to 200 TCR beta chains associated with cytomegalovirus. Cytomegalovirus status was reported to be diagnosed by the classifier with high specificity and sensitivity in both the original and validation cohorts. The authors suggested that the approach could potentially be extended to other disease states and immunological phenotypes. In vitro tests confirmed that a few of the cytomegalovirus-associated TCR beta chains recognize cytomegalovirus antigens. While some public TCRs were present in many individuals, most TCR sequences turned up only very rarely across donors. Subsequent analysis determined that TCRs grouped into clusters in the first cohort also showed a tendency toward co-occurrence across the approximately 110 validation repertoires, and 94% of cluster scores exceeded 0. A later analysis lacked HLA typing for the validation cohort, so it scored co-occurrence in that cohort across all 110 or so repertoires.

Donors formed part of the validation cohort, which comprised 95 to 150 subjects and was distinct from the first cohort of 666 subjects. Concerning this clone: Its antigen remains undetermined. No qualities accompany the bases; no much larger clone lies one base away.

The library was generated by the immunoSEQ multiplex PCR assay. On the study's bioinformatics: To diagnose cytomegalovirus status from the catalog of TCR beta chain sequences, a statistical classification framework was built. TCRdb mirrors the immuneACCESS table, restricted to in-frame sequences. Some clones are absent from its copies; in checked studies, under half trace to an unresolved V gene, and the reason for the others is unknown. That table supplies the V and J calls and clone size; D and trimming were determined from the DNA. Counted in this sample were about 200,000 clones; 80% to 90% of them appeared once. The top ten hold 10% to 15% of the sample. This sequence originates from a woman aged 30 to 39 in good health and CMV-seropositive. The sample was PBMCs.

The DNA sequence is given as TGTGCCAGCAGTGATTATACAGGGTCCCCCTATGGCTACACCTTC. Its amino acids are CASSDYTGSPYGYTF. The chain couples TRBV25-1 to TRBJ1-2; the D gene is perhaps TRBD1, on 6 matching bases. CDR1 and CDR2 were assigned from the germline V gene as MGHDK and SYGVNS. The CDR3 sequence holds 15 residues, the cysteine and phenylalanine included. Of all the DNA, just the CDR3 is kept, 45 bases in frame from base 1. Deletion took 3 bases off V and 4 bases off J, with a span of 15 bases between the germline ends.